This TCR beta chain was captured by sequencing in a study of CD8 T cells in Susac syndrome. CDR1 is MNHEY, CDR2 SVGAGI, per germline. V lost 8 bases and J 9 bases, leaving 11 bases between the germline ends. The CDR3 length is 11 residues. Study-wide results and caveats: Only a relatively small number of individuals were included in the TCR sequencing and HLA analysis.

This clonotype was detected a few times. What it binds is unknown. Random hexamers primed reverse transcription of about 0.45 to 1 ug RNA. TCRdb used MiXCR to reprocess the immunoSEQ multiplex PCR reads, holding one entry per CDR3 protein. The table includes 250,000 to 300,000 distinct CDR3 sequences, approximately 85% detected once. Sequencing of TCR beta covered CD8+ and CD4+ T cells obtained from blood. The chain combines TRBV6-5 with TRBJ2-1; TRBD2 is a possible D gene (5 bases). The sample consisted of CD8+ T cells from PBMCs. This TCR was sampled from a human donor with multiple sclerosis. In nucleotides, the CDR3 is TGTGCCAGCTCTACCGGGATTGAGCAGTTCTTC. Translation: CASSTGIEQFF.